The rows below give T cell receptor beta chains drawn from one sample of a study of identical twins. TCRdb passed the 5' RACE reads through MiXCR, listing each CDR3 protein once. The data show 310,000 or so distinct CDR3 sequences, roughly 8.6% seen once. In addition, the sample was reused for a study of yellow fever vaccine responses in identical twins.

The sequenced sample was memory (CD45RO+) T cells sorted from blood. The receptors come from a woman aged 18-29 years in good health. Both conserved end residues are part of each CDR3. The order of the fields is D gene, V gene, J gene, clone size, CDR3 length, CDR3 DNA, CDR3 protein. The D gene is left open where the match is weak. The size of a clone is reported for some rows only, either as once, few or many, or as a class for expanded clones.

TRBD2	TRBV28	TRBJ2-2	many	17	TGTGCCAGCAGCCCGACTAGCGGGAGGCCAAACACCGGGGAGCTGTTTTTT	CASSPTSGRPNTGELFF
TRBD1	TRBV20-1	TRBJ2-2	few	13	TGCAGTGCTGCCGGGACAGGGACCGGGGAGCTGTTTTTT	CSAAGTGTGELFF
-	TRBV5-6	TRBJ1-4	few	17	TGTGCCAGCAGCTTGGGTACGGGGGCGCCGTCTAATGAAAAACTGTTTTTT	CASSLGTGAPSNEKLFF
-	TRBV5-1	TRBJ2-7	many	13	TGCGCCAGCAGCTTGGGCGGATACTACGAGCAGTACTTC	CASSLGGYYEQYF
-	TRBV20-1	TRBJ1-1	many	11	TGCAGTGCTAGTTGGGCGACTGAAGCTTTCTTT	CSASWATEAFF
-	TRBV5-1	TRBJ2-7	many	15	TGCGCCAGCAGCTTGGCCGGGACGGCTTTACGGGAGCAGTACTTC	CASSLAGTALREQYF
-	TRBV13	TRBJ2-1	many	12	TGTGCCAGCAGCCTTCCCCGGAATGAGCAGTTCTTC	CASSLPRNEQFF
-	TRBV18	TRBJ2-6	-	16	TGTGCCAGCTCAAAGACGCTGAACTCTGGGGCCAACGTCCTGACTTTC	CASSKTLNSGANVLTF
-	TRBV5-1	TRBJ2-2	many	16	TGCGCCAGCAGTCCAGGGGTTTCGGCGAACACCGGGGAGCTGTTTTTT	CASSPGVSANTGELFF
TRBD1	TRBV12-3/TRBV12-4	TRBJ1-5	many	15	TGTGCCAGCAGCCGAGACAGGGCCGCGGTTCAGCCCCAGCATTTT	CASSRDRAAVQPQHF
TRBD2	TRBV2	TRBJ2-3	few	17	TGTGCCAGCAGACCGCTACCCCTAGCGGCTAGCACAGATACGCAGTATTTT	CASRPLPLAASTDTQYF
TRBD1	TRBV2	TRBJ2-1	many	14	TGTGCCAGCAGTAGACAGGGGAGGTACAATGAGCAGTTCTTC	CASSRQGRYNEQFF
-	TRBV18	TRBJ2-6	few	15	TGTGCCAGCTCACAAACAGGGTCTGGGGCCAACGTCCTGACTTTC	CASSQTGSGANVLTF
-	TRBV2	TRBJ2-1	many	13	TGTGCCAGCAGTGAAGCGGGCGGGTACGAGCAGTTCTTC	CASSEAGGYEQFF
TRBD1	TRBV10-3	TRBJ2-3	many	15	TGTGCCATCAGTGAGCGACAGGGAACGACAGATACGCAGTATTTT	CAISERQGTTDTQYF
TRBD2	TRBV29-1	TRBJ2-3	-	15	TGCAGCGTTAGACTAGCGGGAGCCCCCACAGATACGCAGTATTTT	CSVRLAGAPTDTQYF
-	TRBV12-3/TRBV12-4	TRBJ1-5	-	13	TGTGCCAGCAGTTTCGAGAGCAATCAGCCCCAGCATTTT	CASSFESNQPQHF
-	TRBV5-1	TRBJ2-5	many	14	TGCGCCAGCAGCTTTGGGGGGTCCCGGGAGACCCAGTACTTC	CASSFGGSRETQYF
-	TRBV5-6	TRBJ2-1	-	13	TGTGCCATGAGCCCCGAGCAGCGCTGCGAGCAGTTCTTC	CAMSPEQRCEQFF
TRBD1	TRBV28	TRBJ2-7	many	11	TGTGCCAGCAGTTACGCGACAGGGATCTACTTC	CASSYATGIYF
-	TRBV20-1	TRBJ1-2	-	17	TGCAGTGCTAGATCGGCTCGCGGGGGCGCGTTGGGTTATGGCTACACCTTC	CSARSARGGALGYGYTF
-	TRBV15	TRBJ2-2	-	15	TGTGCCACCAGCAACGGAGGGGGGTTGACCGGGGAGCTGTTTTTT	CATSNGGGLTGELFF
TRBD2	TRBV5-4	TRBJ2-3	few	13	TGTGCCAGCAAAGCGGGGATCACAGATACGCAGTATTTT	CASKAGITDTQYF
-	TRBV7-8	TRBJ2-3	-	15	TGTGCCAGCAAAGAGAGACGGGGGAGCACAGATACGCAGTATTTT	CASKERRGSTDTQYF
-	TRBV10-2	TRBJ2-1	-	15	TGCGCCAGCAGTCCCATGAGACTAGTATCCAATGAGCAGTTCTTC	CASSPMRLVSNEQFF
TRBD1	TRBV12-3/TRBV12-4	TRBJ1-4	few	15	TGTGCCAGCAGTTTGGCCGGACAGGGAAGGGAAAAACTGTTTTTT	CASSLAGQGREKLFF
TRBD1	TRBV5-1	TRBJ2-1	few	14	TGCGCCAGCAGTTTGGACAGGGAGGCCCATGAGCAGTTCTTC	CASSLDREAHEQFF
-	TRBV27	TRBJ2-7	few	15	TGTGCCAGCAGTTTAACGGGCAGGGGCCCCTACGAGCAGTACTTC	CASSLTGRGPYEQYF
TRBD2	TRBV12-3/TRBV12-4	TRBJ2-1	many	14	TGTGCCAGCACCCCGGGACTAGCGAATGGTGAGCAGTTCTTC	CASTPGLANGEQFF
TRBD1	TRBV9	TRBJ1-4	few	17	TGTGCCAGCAGCGGAAGAACAGGGGTTGTGACTAATGAAAAACTGTTTTTT	CASSGRTGVVTNEKLFF
-	TRBV5-1	TRBJ1-4	few	15	TGCGCCAGCAGCTTGTCCGGGACGGAGAATGAAAAACTGTTTTTT	CASSLSGTENEKLFF
-	TRBV28	TRBJ1-2	few	13	TGTGCCAGCAGGCCGGGGGGCGCCTATGGCTACACCTTC	CASRPGGAYGYTF
-	TRBV4-1	TRBJ2-5	-	16	TGCGCCAGCAGCCAAGATCGGTTGGGACTCCTACAGACCCAGTACTTC	CASSQDRLGLLQTQYF
-	TRBV2	TRBJ2-1	-	16	TGTGCCAGCAGTGAAGCCCGGGCAGGGCCGTACAATGAGCAGTTCTTC	CASSEARAGPYNEQFF
-	TRBV5-1	TRBJ2-1	many	15	TGCGCCAGCAGCTTTGTGGGTATGGGGGCAGAAGAGCAGTTCTTC	CASSFVGMGAEEQFF
-	TRBV12-3/TRBV12-4	TRBJ1-2	-	13	TGTGCCAGCAGGAGGGCGCAAGACTATGGCTACACCTTC	CASRRAQDYGYTF
-	TRBV4-1	TRBJ2-3	many	11	TGCGCCAGCAGCCAAGAGGGCACGCAGTATTTT	CASSQEGTQYF
-	TRBV14	TRBJ2-7	few	13	TGTGCCAGCAGCCAAGGAGGTTGGAGGGCGCAGTACTTC	CASSQGGWRAQYF
TRBD1	TRBV11-2	TRBJ2-3	many	15	TGTGCCAGCAGCTTTGGGCAGGGGGAAGCAGATACGCAGTATTTT	CASSFGQGEADTQYF